A single T cell receptor (beta chain) is shown here with its context. This clonotype was seen ten or more times. Its target antigen remains unknown. The record has no base qualities; no much larger clone is one base away. The time point label here, explained by the study, means: patch test 2, 6 weeks after DPC sensitization. The treatment or condition label here, explained by the study, means: therapeutic diphenylcyclopropenone sensitization with weekly scalp DPC. Blood at each patch-test visit was drawn before the patch test was applied. Patients were eligible if aged 18 to 70, diagnosed with alopecia and judged suitable for DPC therapy, and pregnant patients were excluded. Total RNA was isolated from unfractionated whole blood collected in Tempus Blood RNA tubes. These data belong to a study of human T cells and chemical hapten exposure (dated by TCRdb to the early 2020s). As for the study more broadly: For sensitization, 2% DPC in acetone was applied to a roughly 2 cm by roughly 2 cm area of upper inner arm skin. For TCR sequencing, blood came from 25 to 35 alopecia patients at anywhere from one to four time points (pre-sensitization, 2, 6 and 24 weeks). This study followed changes in the peripheral blood TCR repertoire in vivo during primary and secondary sensitization of alopecia patients to the hapten diphenylcyclopropenone (DPC). Weekly therapeutic DPC doses were additionally applied to the scalp of patients throughout the roughly 23-week study period. Patch testing was done on the upper back using Finn chambers containing 0.01% DPC, and results were scored after 6 days according to International Contact Dermatitis Research Group standards. Alopecia areata with under or over 50% scalp involvement, alopecia totalis and alopecia universalis were represented in the patient cohort, which was mostly female. Blood was sampled from patients pre-sensitization (week 0) and at 2, 6 and about 24 weeks after DPC sensitization. Libraries were combined into a pool for sequencing, and differences in TCR yield between samples came mainly from small differences in library volumes within the pool. What the authors observed across the whole study: No change with DPC sensitization was found in the number of TCRs above 1 in 1000 frequency, and no evidence of global repertoire structure alterations was found. Because all patients had alopecia, a presumed autoimmune disease, the immune response of the patients might differ from that of healthy individuals. Patch test score correlated positively with the number of PT1 expanded TCRs, reaching significance at thresholds 8, 16 and 32 but not at 4. Compared with pre-sensitization or healthy control sets, expanded TCRs formed significantly more large CDR3 similarity clusters, which is consistent with antigen-driven responses. After repeated subsampling, the strength of the expansion versus patch-test correlation and the threshold at which it became significant changed.

Library preparation employed RACE. The instrument given in TCRdb is NextSeq 500. During library preparation, unique molecular identifiers were attached to individual cDNA molecules so that TCRs could be counted quantitatively and reproducibly. Both TCR alpha and TCR beta chains were sequenced from each blood RNA sample. The published analysis was carried out like this. A median of roughly 100,000 TCRs per sample was observed, with a range of 23,224 to 690,600. The Decombinator software suite was used to annotate V, J and CDR3 in the TCR reads. For the PS versus PT1 abundance plots, all samples were subsampled to the same number of TCRs (28,000). Expanded TCRs were defined as absent before sensitization and observed at least eight times at the 2-week time point. TCRdb reran the public reads through fastp at Q25 and MiXCR, keeping productive beta chains. Under each unique CDR3 protein, matching rows form one entry showing the most common genes and DNA. TCRdb assigned the V and J calls; the authors' analysis was not used. In all, the sample holds tens of thousands of distinct CDR3 sequences, and approximately 9% of those were seen once. The leading ten clones occupy roughly 15% of the sample.

Spanning cysteine to phenylalanine, the CDR3 consists of 17 amino acids. Only the CDR3 region is kept as DNA, spanning 51 bases read in frame from base 1. Reading the germline V gene (reference sequence) gives CDR1 LNHNV and CDR2 YYDKDF. V is pared back by 0 bases and J by 6 bases, with 18 bases lying between the germline termini. Sequenced here: whole blood, sampled in connection with sensitization to the hapten diphenylcyclopropenone (DPC). The sequence is built from TRBV15 and TRBJ1-5; too little of a D gene remains to name it. The receptor was derived from a woman aged 40 to 55 with alopecia areata. Some clones in this sample may be carry-over from other donors' samples. The DNA sequence follows: TGTGCCACCAGCAGAGATTTTAGAACGGGTGTCGGTCAGCCCCAGCATTTT. Translated, it reads CATSRDFRTGVGQPQHF. Reference TRBV15 and TRBJ1-5 proteins supply the regions before and after the CDR3; the full variable domain is: DAMVIQNPRYQVTQFGKPVTLSCSQTLNHNVMYWYQQKSSQAPKLLFHYYDKDFNNEADTPDNFQSRRPNTSFCFLDIRSPGLGDTAMYLCATSRDFRTGVGQPQHFGDGTRLSIL.